The rows below give T cell receptor beta chains drawn from one sample of a study of chemoradiotherapy in HPV16-positive cancers. Libraries were prepared by immunoSEQ multiplex PCR; TCRdb keeps only in-frame clonotypes and omits some of them. The repertoire holds 9,500 to 15,000 clones, 90% seen once, with roughly 2.5% in the top ten. Sample collection occurred from a patient who underwent chemoradiotherapy. The receptors derive from a human donor with HPV-associated anogenital cancer. The CDR3 runs from the conserved cysteine through the conserved F or W. Each record gives: V gene, CDR3 length, J gene, CDR3 protein.

V gene: TRBV7-8; CDR3 length: 14; J gene: TRBJ2-3; CDR3 protein: CASSLDRVTDTQYF
V gene: TRBV30; CDR3 length: 13; J gene: TRBJ1-4; CDR3 protein: CAWAQGANEKLFF
V gene: TRBV7-8; CDR3 length: 14; J gene: TRBJ1-6; CDR3 protein: CASSFGVDNSPLHF
V gene: TRBV10-2; CDR3 length: 16; J gene: TRBJ2-3; CDR3 protein: CASTHPRDSYADTQYF
V gene: TRBV5-8; CDR3 length: 12; J gene: TRBJ2-7; CDR3 protein: CASSFTGHEQYF
V gene: TRBV12-5; CDR3 length: 18; J gene: TRBJ1-1; CDR3 protein: CASGLALGILNPNTEAFF
V gene: TRBV6-1; CDR3 length: 14; J gene: TRBJ1-1; CDR3 protein: CASSRDMENTEAFF
V gene: TRBV19; CDR3 length: 12; J gene: TRBJ1-2; CDR3 protein: CASSLTERGYTF
V gene: TRBV5-1; CDR3 length: 19; J gene: TRBJ1-3; CDR3 protein: CASSSQTPTGARIGNTIYF
V gene: TRBV6-6; CDR3 length: 11; J gene: TRBJ2-7; CDR3 protein: CASSYSREQYF
V gene: TRBV2; CDR3 length: 15; J gene: TRBJ2-7; CDR3 protein: CASRVGIGLTYEQYF
V gene: TRBV1; CDR3 length: 17; J gene: TRBJ2-1; CDR3 protein: CTSSQDVSGSSYNEQFF
V gene: TRBV2; CDR3 length: 15; J gene: TRBJ1-5; CDR3 protein: CASSVGRVNNQPQHF
V gene: TRBV19; CDR3 length: 15; J gene: TRBJ1-5; CDR3 protein: CASSRPITGIQPQHF
V gene: TRBV30; CDR3 length: 15; J gene: TRBJ1-1; CDR3 protein: CAWIMTGVGYTEAFF
V gene: TRBV7-8; CDR3 length: 13; J gene: TRBJ2-1; CDR3 protein: CASSSRGLAEQFF
V gene: TRBV7-9; CDR3 length: 14; J gene: TRBJ2-1; CDR3 protein: CASSPFGPQGEQFF
V gene: TRBV7-6; CDR3 length: 19; J gene: TRBJ2-3; CDR3 protein: CASSLAPGLAGGPEGTQYF
V gene: TRBV19; CDR3 length: 12; J gene: TRBJ2-2; CDR3 protein: CASSRRTGELFF
V gene: TRBV5-1; CDR3 length: 17; J gene: TRBJ1-1; CDR3 protein: CASNSGSGQLMNTEAFF
V gene: TRBV14; CDR3 length: 16; J gene: TRBJ1-2; CDR3 protein: CASSQGSGGAGYGYTF
V gene: TRBV7-8; CDR3 length: 15; J gene: TRBJ2-7; CDR3 protein: CASRLLPTGLGEQYF
V gene: TRBV6-1; CDR3 length: 15; J gene: TRBJ2-2; CDR3 protein: CASSGQGAGAGELFF